The clone carrying this T cell receptor (beta chain) was picked up many times. Its specificity is not known. This entry comes from a study of regulatory T cells in long-lasting Graves disease. Across the study: Persistent Graves' disease denoted over 5 years of antithyroid drugs plus positive TSH receptor antibodies. Study results and limitations: It was in persistent disease that TRBV28, TRBJ1-2 and TRBJ2-5 were favored. More public clonotypes were shared by persistent patients (2,741) than by new patients (roughly 930).

iRepertoire HTBI primers and Arm-PCR of CDR3 regions built TCR beta libraries. TCRdb called the multiplex PCR reads again in MiXCR, with one record for every CDR3 protein. Here the sample spans some 430,000 distinct CDR3 sequences, 20% to 25% being singletons. Documented time point: persistent/refractory GD, antithyroid drugs over 5 years with positive TRAb. RNA extracted from PBMCs served as the sequencing template. Patient provenance is recorded as an endocrinology department in Xi'an, China. V gave up 1 base and J gave up 2 bases, with 15 bases separating them. The CDR3 sequence is 16 residues long. The V gene's germline CDR1 is SNHLY and CDR2 FYNNEI.

The rearrangement uses TRBV2 and TRBJ2-7; D may be TRBD1 (5 bases). The TCR originated in a female donor with Graves disease. The material was peripheral blood mononuclear cells (PBMCs), obtained when the disease was refractory, from a patient treated with antithyroid drugs. The DNA of the CDR3 is TGTGCCAGCAGTGAAGGTTATGAGACAGCAGCCTACGAGCAGTACTTC. The encoded protein is CASSEGYETAAYEQYF.